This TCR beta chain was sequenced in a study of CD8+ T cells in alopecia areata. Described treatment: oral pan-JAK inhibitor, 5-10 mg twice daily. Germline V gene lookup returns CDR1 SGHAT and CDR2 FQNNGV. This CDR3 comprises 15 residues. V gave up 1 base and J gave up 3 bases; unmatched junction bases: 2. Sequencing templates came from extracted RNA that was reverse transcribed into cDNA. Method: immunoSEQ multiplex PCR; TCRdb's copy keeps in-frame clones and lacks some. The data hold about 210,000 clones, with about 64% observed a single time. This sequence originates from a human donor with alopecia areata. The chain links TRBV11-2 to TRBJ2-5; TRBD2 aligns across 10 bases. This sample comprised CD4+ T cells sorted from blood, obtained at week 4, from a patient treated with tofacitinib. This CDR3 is CASSLGGTSEETQYF. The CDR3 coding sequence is TGTGCCAGCAGCTTAGGAGGGACTAGCGAAGAGACCCAGTACTTC.